The 19 T cell receptor beta chains presented below share a single source sample, sequenced in a study of shared clonotypes between healthy human individuals. Sequenced by immunoSEQ multiplex PCR; TCRdb stores in-frame clones only, minus some. The sample shows roughly 2 million clones, over 85% of them seen only once. Sample: naive CD4+ T cells sorted from blood. Subset given: CD45RA+ positively selected. These receptor sequences come from a man aged 18 to 29 in good health.

The V gene is TRBV5-1, the J gene TRBJ2-3; a possible D gene is TRBD2 (6 bases). Germline V CDR1 and CDR2: SGHRS, YFSETQ. This CDR3 comprises 16 residues. The V and J ends lost 0 bases and 2 bases respectively, with 13 bases between them. CDR3 residues: CASSLAIRENTDTQYF. The CDR3 nucleotides read TGCGCCAGCAGCTTGGCCATACGGGAGAACACAGATACGCAGTATTTT.

The rearrangement links TRBV10-1 to TRBJ2-5; TRBD1 might be the D (6 bases). Germline CDR1 and CDR2: WNHNN and SYGVQD (reference sequence). This CDR3 is built from 13 residues. Trimming removed 5 bases from V and 1 base from J, with 8 bases in between. The CDR3 region has the DNA TGCGCCAGCAGTCAGGGGAGCCAAGAGACCCAGTACTTC. Protein: CASSQGSQETQYF.

The chain uses TRBV6-6 and TRBJ2-1, with 9 bases identical to TRBD2. V shed 2 bases and J 9 bases; nucleotides not matched to a gene: 2. Germline lookup yields CDR1 MNHNY and CDR2 SVGAGI (reference sequence). This CDR3 contains 13 residues. The CDR3 protein is CASSYAGGSEQFF. Written as DNA, the CDR3 is TGTGCCAGCAGTTACGCGGGAGGGAGTGAGCAGTTCTTC.

This sequence joins TRBV6-6 and TRBJ2-1, with D unresolved. Germline V gene sequence: CDR1 MNHNY, CDR2 SVGAGI (reference sequence). Trimming pared 6 bases from V and 2 bases from J, leaving 14 bases between. The CDR3 runs to 15 residues. CDR3 DNA sequence: TGTGCCAGCAGGCTACCCCAATCCCCCTACAATGAGCAGTTCTTC. Protein product: CASRLPQSPYNEQFF.

This chain links TRBV30 with TRBJ2-1, with a tentative D call TRBD2 (5 bases). Between the trimmed V and J ends, which lost 5 bases and 6 bases, there was a span of 11 bases. Germline CDR1 reads GTSNPN; CDR2 reads SVGIG (reference sequence). The CDR3 runs to 12 residues. The CDR3 region has the DNA TGTGCCTGGGGGAGAGAACCCAATGAGCAGTTCTTC. This codes for CAWGREPNEQFF.

This clone has only one observation. V and J are TRBV6-6 and TRBJ2-5, with D tentatively TRBD2 (5 bases). This CDR3 is built from 13 residues. V was cut by 6 bases and J by 2 bases, with 10 bases left in between. Germline V lookup: CDR1 MNHNY, CDR2 SVGAGI (reference sequence). In nucleotides, the CDR3 is TGTGCCAGCAGCCGAGGACTTCAAGAGACCCAGTACTTC. It specifies CASSRGLQETQYF.

The chain is built from TRBV18 and TRBJ1-3, with a weak D call TRBD1 (6 bases). V gave up 6 bases and J gave up 0 bases, with 9 bases separating them. Germline lookup yields CDR1 KGHSH and CDR2 LQKENI. This CDR3 is built from 14 residues. The CDR3 sequence: CASSDSTSGNTIYF. The CDR3 DNA reads TGTGCCAGCTCGGACAGCACCTCTGGAAACACCATATATTTT. Full variable domain (rest looked up from reference TRBV18 and TRBJ1-3): NAGVMQNPRHLVRRRGQEARLRCSPMKGHSHVYWYRQLPEEGLKFMVYLQKENIIDESGMPKERFSAEFPKEGPSILRIQQVVRGDSAAYFCASSDSTSGNTIYFGEGSWLTVV.

This clone came up a few times. This chain connects TRBV5-1 to TRBJ1-5; a weak D match, TRBD1 (5 bases). The germline gives CDR1 SGHRS, CDR2 YFSETQ. This CDR3 region has 14 residues. The V end was cut by 0 bases, the J end by 3 bases, with 7 bases between. The CDR3 bases are TGCGCCAGCAGCTTGGGACAGAACAATCAGCCCCAGCATTTT. Translating it yields CASSLGQNNQPQHF.

The CDR3 protein is CASIRLAGGLYEQYF. DNA for the CDR3: TGTGCCAGCATCCGACTAGCGGGGGGGCTCTACGAGCAGTACTTC. The chain has TRBV6-1 and TRBJ2-7, with 14 bases that match TRBD2. The V gene end was trimmed by 7 bases and the J gene end by 3 bases; junction bases not matched to a gene: 5. The CDR3 consists of 15 residues. Germline-derived CDR1 and CDR2 are MNHNS and SASEGT.

This clone was counted a single time. V and J are TRBV5-6 and TRBJ2-7; D may correspond to TRBD1 or TRBD2 (6 bases each). The germline gives CDR1 SGHDT, CDR2 YYEEEE. V lost 7 bases and J 0 bases, leaving 14 bases between the germline ends. This CDR3 is 14 amino acids long. The CDR3 loop is CASWGAGGSYEQYF. CDR3 nucleotide sequence: TGTGCCAGCTGGGGGGCCGGGGGCTCCTACGAGCAGTACTTC.

The chain is built from TRBV5-4 and TRBJ2-3; no clear D. This CDR3 is 15 amino acids long. V was cut by 3 bases and J by 4 bases, with 15 bases left in between. CDR1 and CDR2 from the germline V gene are SGHNT and YYREEE (reference sequence). CDR3 loop: CASSSRKDGPDTQYF. The CDR3 coding sequence is TGTGCCAGCAGCTCGAGGAAGGATGGGCCAGATACGCAGTATTTT.

A remark on this clone: In the same sample, other DNA sequences code for this CDR3. The genes are TRBV5-1 and TRBJ2-3, with D tentatively TRBD2 (5 bases). Trimming removed 3 bases at V and 2 bases at J, with 7 bases between. Germline assignment: CDR1 SGHRS and CDR2 YFSETQ. This CDR3 has 13 residues. CDR3 amino acids: CASSSGNTDTQYF. The CDR3 DNA reads as TGCGCCAGCAGCTCGGGGAACACAGATACGCAGTATTTT.

V is TRBV19 and J is TRBJ2-5; 12 nucleotides align to TRBD2. CDR3 length: 16 amino acids. V shed 5 bases, J shed 4 bases, and the junction held 8 bases outside the gene matches. Germline assignment: CDR1 LNHDA and CDR2 SQIVND (reference sequence). The CDR3 sequence: CASSLLAGGPVETQYF. The CDR3 region has the DNA TGTGCCAGTAGTCTTCTAGCGGGAGGGCCTGTAGAGACCCAGTACTTC.

The genes are TRBV21-1 and TRBJ2-5; the DNA was not compared with TRBD2, the D call given in the table. The DNA end is more similar to TRBJ2-7, so the J call may be wrong. TRBV21-1 is given as a pseudogene. The CDR3 sequence is 15 residues long. The CDR3 coding sequence is TGTGCCAGCAGCGACTGGGGAGGCAGAACCTACGAGCAGTACTTC. It specifies CASSDWGGRTYEQYF.

The chain uses TRBV7-8 and TRBJ2-5; no firm D call. V was trimmed by 3 bases and J by 5 bases, leaving 4 bases between them. The CDR3 loop spans 11 amino acids. Germline V gene lookup returns CDR1 SGHVS and CDR2 FQNEAQ. The CDR3 loop is CASSFLETQYF. In DNA form, the CDR3 reads TGTGCCAGCAGCTTTCTGGAGACCCAGTACTTC. The variable domain in full, with the rest retrieved from reference TRBV7-8 and TRBJ2-5, is GAGVSQSPRYKVAKRGQDVALRCDPISGHVSLFWYQQALGQGPEFLTYFQNEAQLDKSGLPSDRFFAERPEGSVSTLKIQRTQQEDSAVYLCASSFLETQYFGPGTRLLVL.

A note on this clone: This CDR3 is also generated by other DNA sequences in the sample. The V and J genes are TRBV5-1 and TRBJ1-1; D gene ambiguous. Germline CDR1 reads SGHRS; CDR2 reads YFSETQ. This CDR3 has 14 residues. V was pared by 1 base and J by 4 bases, with 11 bases between. CDR3 residues: CASSLTGWGTEAFF. CDR3 in DNA: TGCGCCAGCAGCTTGACCGGTTGGGGCACTGAAGCTTTCTTT.

The chain recombines TRBV19 with TRBJ1-5; D is perhaps TRBD1 (5 bases). Deletions cut 0 bases from V and 4 bases from J, with 16 bases between. The CDR3 totals 17 residues. CDR1 is LNHDA and CDR2 is SQIVND in the germline V gene (reference sequence). CDR3 nucleotide sequence: TGTGCCAGTAGTATAGAGGCAGGGTGGACGTGGAATCAGCCCCAGCATTTT. It specifies CASSIEAGWTWNQPQHF.

The chain employs TRBV18 and TRBJ1-4, with no clear D. The germline V and J ends were trimmed by 2 bases and 7 bases, with 11 bases remaining between them. Germline-derived CDR1 and CDR2 are KGHSH and LQKENI. The CDR3 runs 14 residues. CDR3 sequence (DNA): TGTGCCAGCTCACCAGGTAACGGAGTTGAAAAACTGTTTTTT. This sequence encodes CASSPGNGVEKLFF.

The chain has TRBV10-1 and TRBJ2-7, with 12 bases lining up with TRBD2. With V trimmed by 3 bases and J by 3 bases, 3 bases remained unmatched. Germline V gene sequence: CDR1 WNHNN, CDR2 SYGVQD (reference sequence). The CDR3 is made up of 15 amino acids. DNA of the CDR3: TGCGCCAGCAGTGATCAGACTAGCGGGGGCTACGAGCAGTACTTC. It specifies CASSDQTSGGYEQYF.